The T cell receptor beta chain under discussion was sequenced for a study of vaccination and CD4 T cells after COVID-19. Germline assignment: CDR1 DFQATT and CDR2 SNEGSKA (reference sequence). The CDR3 is 14 residues long. Losses at the gene ends were 3 bases for V and 7 bases for J; bases not matched to a gene: 8. On this clonotype itself: What it binds is unknown.

Sequenced with the Oncomine TCR Beta short-read assay was DNA taken from cultured CD4+ T cells. TCRdb recomputed calls from the PCR reads with MiXCR, one row per CDR3 protein. The table shows tens of thousands of distinct CDR3 sequences, with approximately 50% occurring only once. This sample's treatment: 10-day PBMC culture with coronavirus spike peptide pools or control peptides (ViraFEST assay). The sequencing input was CD4+ T cells from blood, cultured in vitro. The chain uses TRBV20-1 and TRBJ1-5, with 8 bases matching TRBD1. The sequence was obtained from a human donor who had recovered from COVID-19. The CDR3 loop reads CSASLADRDQPQHF. In DNA, the CDR3 is TGCAGTGCTAGTCTTGCGGACAGGGACCAGCCCCAGCATTTT.